These 16 T cell receptor beta chains were sequenced from one sample in a study of shared clonotypes between healthy human individuals. TCRdb keeps only in-frame clones here, not all; method: immunoSEQ multiplex PCR. The table has some 2,000,000 clones, almost 96% seen once. The sample comprised naive CD4+ T cells sorted from blood. Specified subset: CD45RA+ positively selected. Receptors originate from a man between 18 and 29 years old in good health.

This chain links TRBV5-6 with TRBJ2-2, with unresolved D. Trimming took 0 bases from V and 7 from J, leaving 10 bases between them. There are 14 residues in the CDR3. Germline loops: CDR1 SGHDT, CDR2 YYEEEE. The CDR3 DNA is TGTGCCAGCAGCTTGGATTCAGGAATCGGGGAGCTGTTTTTT. Protein: CASSLDSGIGELFF.

The J gene is TRBJ1-5, the V gene TRBV19; D is unresolved. The CDR3 has 15 residues. V was pared by 5 bases and J by 0 bases, with 11 bases between. The germline V gene encodes CDR1 LNHDA and CDR2 SQIVND (reference sequence). CDR3 loop: CASSAQGGSNQPQHF. The CDR3 DNA reads TGTGCCAGTAGTGCACAAGGAGGTAGCAATCAGCCCCAGCATTTT.

The chain links TRBV4-1 to TRBJ2-7; no clear D. Trimming removed 3 bases at V and 3 bases at J, with 15 bases between. CDR3 length: 15 residues. The germline CDR1 and CDR2 sequences are MGHRA and YSYEKL. CDR3 amino acids: CASSHRTDGLYEQYF. Written as DNA, the CDR3 is TGCGCCAGCAGCCACAGAACGGACGGGCTCTACGAGCAGTACTTC.

This clone was observed once. V and J are TRBV6-6 and TRBJ2-7; TRBD2 is a possible D gene (6 bases). The CDR3 is 14 residues long. Germline CDR1 is MNHNY and CDR2 is SVGAGI (reference sequence). Trimming took off 6 bases at V and 0 bases at J, with 12 bases between the two ends. In DNA, the CDR3 is TGTGCCAGCAGCTTAGCGGTGTCCTCCTACGAGCAGTACTTC. It encodes CASSLAVSSYEQYF.

This clone was observed once. The J gene is TRBJ2-5, the V gene TRBV5-1; 11 bases map to TRBD1. CDR1 is SGHRS, CDR2 YFSETQ, per germline. Trimming took 3 bases from V and 4 from J; bases not matched to a gene: 11. CDR3 length: 17 residues. CDR3 amino acids: CASSSAGTGGMLETQYF. CDR3 nucleotides: TGCGCCAGCAGCTCTGCCGGGACAGGGGGGATGTTAGAGACCCAGTACTTC.

CDR3 protein: CASNFPRGYNEQFF. The CDR3 nucleotides are TGTGCCAGCAACTTCCCCAGGGGGTACAATGAGCAGTTCTTC. V and J are TRBV5-6 and TRBJ2-1; 7 nucleotides line up with TRBD1. CDR1 is SGHDT, CDR2 YYEEEE, per germline. The V gene end was trimmed by 6 bases and the J gene end by 4 bases; junction bases not matched to a gene: 7. This CDR3 has 14 residues.

The chain has TRBV19 and TRBJ1-3; D might be TRBD1 (5 bases). Trimming removed 3 bases from V and 2 bases from J, with 11 bases in between. The V gene's germline CDR1 is LNHDA and CDR2 SQIVND (reference sequence). The CDR3 contains 15 residues. The CDR3, as DNA: TGTGCCAGTAGTATTGACGGGGCTCCTGGAAACACCATATATTTT. This codes for CASSIDGAPGNTIYF.

The rearrangement links TRBV6-6 to TRBJ1-2; no definite D call. Trimming removed 2 bases at V and 4 bases at J, with 5 bases between. The CDR3 covers 12 residues. Germline values: CDR1 MNHNY, CDR2 SVGAGI (reference sequence). The CDR3 region is CASSYPAYGYTF. The CDR3 DNA is TGTGCCAGCAGTTACCCCGCCTATGGCTACACCTTC.

In the case of this clone: Other DNA sequences in this sample translate to the same CDR3. The chain uses TRBV11-2 and TRBJ2-1; 7 bases match TRBD1. The V gene end was trimmed by 1 base and the J gene end by 0 bases; junction bases not matched to a gene: 0. This CDR3 has 15 amino acids. Germline V CDR1 and CDR2: SGHAT, FQNNGV. CDR3 protein: CASSLGDSSYNEQFF. The DNA for the CDR3 is TGTGCCAGCAGCTTAGGGGACAGCTCCTACAATGAGCAGTTCTTC.

The rearrangement uses TRBV6-5 and TRBJ1-1; D is perhaps TRBD1 (5 bases). Trimming left V 4 bases short and J 1 base short, with 13 bases between. CDR3 length: 15 amino acids. Germline CDR1 reads MNHEY; CDR2 reads SVGAGI. The CDR3 loop reads CASSSQGRKNTEAFF. The CDR3 nucleotides are TGTGCCAGCAGTTCCCAGGGACGGAAGAACACTGAAGCTTTCTTT.

V is TRBV4-1 and J is TRBJ1-5; D may be TRBD1 (5 bases). Deletions cut 1 base from V and 1 base from J, with 14 bases between. Germline loops: CDR1 MGHRA, CDR2 YSYEKL. The CDR3 runs 17 residues. CDR3 in DNA: TGCGCCAGCAGCCAAGCTAGGGGAGGTAAAAGCAATCAGCCCCAGCATTTT. This gives the protein CASSQARGGKSNQPQHF.

The chain has TRBV15 and TRBJ1-5; TRBD1 agrees at 8 bases. Germline V gives CDR1 LNHNV, CDR2 YYDKDF (reference sequence). The trim removed 3 bases at V and 6 bases at J, leaving 7 bases unmatched. The CDR3 extends over 15 amino acids. CDR3 sequence reads: CATSSADRDFQPQHF. Written as DNA, the CDR3 is TGTGCCACCAGCAGCGCGGACAGGGATTTTCAGCCCCAGCATTTT.

Of note for this clone: Other DNA sequences in this sample translate to the same CDR3. This chain uses TRBV6-5 with TRBJ1-2, with unresolved D. This CDR3 is built from 13 residues. Germline V gene data show CDR1 as MNHEY and CDR2 as SVGAGI. Trimming took off 2 bases at V and 0 bases at J, with 4 bases between the two ends. This CDR3 reads CASSYRANYGYTF. CDR3 in DNA: TGTGCCAGCAGTTACCGCGCTAACTATGGCTACACCTTC.

This chain joins TRBV19 and TRBJ1-5, with no clear D. Trimming took 5 bases from V and 15 from J, leaving 20 bases between them. Looked up from germline, CDR1 is LNHDA and CDR2 is SQIVND (reference sequence). This CDR3 contains 13 residues. The CDR3 DNA follows: TGTGCCAGTAGTGAGGGCCCCGGAGGTCTTGGGCATTTT. It translates to CASSEGPGGLGHF.

This clone was seen once. The V gene is TRBV5-1, the J gene TRBJ2-1, with 7 nucleotides matching TRBD1. In germline, CDR1 is SGHRS, CDR2 YFSETQ. V gave up 4 bases and J gave up 1 base; unmatched junction bases: 5. The CDR3 has 15 amino acids. This CDR3 is CASSTDRSSYNEQFF. The CDR3 DNA reads as TGCGCCAGCAGCACGGACAGGAGTTCCTACAATGAGCAGTTCTTC. The whole variable domain, remainder taken from reference TRBV5-1 and TRBJ2-1, is KAGVTQTPRYLIKTRGQQVTLSCSPISGHRSVSWYQQTPGQGLQFLFEYFSETQRNKGNFPGRFSGRQFSNSRSEMNVSTLELGDSALYLCASSTDRSSYNEQFFGPGTRLTVL.

Of note for this clone: The identical CDR3 is also encoded by other nucleotide sequences in the sample. The CDR3 region has the DNA TGTGCCAGCAGTTACTCGGCGGGGGGGACCTACGAGCAGTACTTC. This sequence encodes CASSYSAGGTYEQYF. V and J are TRBV6-5 and TRBJ2-7; 9 bases are a match to TRBD2. Germline assignment: CDR1 MNHEY and CDR2 SVGAGI. V was clipped by 0 bases and J by 2 bases; unmatched bases: 2. The CDR3 is 15 amino acids.